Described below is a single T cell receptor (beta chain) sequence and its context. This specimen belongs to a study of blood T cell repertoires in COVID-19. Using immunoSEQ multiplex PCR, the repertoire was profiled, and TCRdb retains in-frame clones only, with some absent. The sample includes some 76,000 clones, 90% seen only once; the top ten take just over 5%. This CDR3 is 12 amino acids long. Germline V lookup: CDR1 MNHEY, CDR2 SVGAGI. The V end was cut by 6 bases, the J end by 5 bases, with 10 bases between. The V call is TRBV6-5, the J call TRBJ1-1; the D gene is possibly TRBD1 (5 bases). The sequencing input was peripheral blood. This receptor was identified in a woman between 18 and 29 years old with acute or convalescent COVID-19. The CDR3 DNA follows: TGTGCCAGCAGCCGTGGACAAACTGAAGCTTTCTTT. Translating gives CASSRGQTEAFF.